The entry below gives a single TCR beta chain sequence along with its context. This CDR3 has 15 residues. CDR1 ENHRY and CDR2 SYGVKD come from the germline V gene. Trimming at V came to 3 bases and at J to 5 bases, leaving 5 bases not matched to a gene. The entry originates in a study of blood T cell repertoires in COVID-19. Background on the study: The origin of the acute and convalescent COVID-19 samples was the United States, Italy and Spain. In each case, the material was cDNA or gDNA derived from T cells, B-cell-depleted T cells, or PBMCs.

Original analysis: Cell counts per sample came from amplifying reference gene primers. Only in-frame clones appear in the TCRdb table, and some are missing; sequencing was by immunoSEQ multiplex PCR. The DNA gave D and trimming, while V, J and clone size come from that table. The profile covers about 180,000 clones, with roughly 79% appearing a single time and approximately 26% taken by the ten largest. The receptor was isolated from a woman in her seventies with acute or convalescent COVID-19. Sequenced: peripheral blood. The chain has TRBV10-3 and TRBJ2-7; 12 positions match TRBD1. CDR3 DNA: TGTGCCATCAGTGACGGGACAGGGGGCCAGAACGAGCAGTACTTC. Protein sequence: CAISDGTGGQNEQYF.